One and the same sample provided the 30 T cell receptor beta chains below, sequenced in a study of technical replicates of blood from four donors. Sequencing used immunoSEQ multiplex PCR; TCRdb keeps in-frame clones, though not all of them. The sample contains just under 45,000 clones, over 95% of which appear only once. Sequenced: T cells isolated from PBMCs. Source of these receptors: a human donor in good health.

The chain uses TRBV28 and TRBJ1-4, with 9 bases that match TRBD1. With V trimmed by 2 bases and J by 2 bases, 12 bases remained unmatched. The CDR3 extends over 19 amino acids. Germline V gene sequence: CDR1 MDHEN, CDR2 SYDVKM. The CDR3, as DNA: TGTGCCAGCAGTTTACTAACCGGGACAGGGTTGAAGACTAATGAAAAACTGTTTTTT. As protein: CASSLLTGTGLKTNEKLFF.

The chain employs TRBV27 and TRBJ2-2, with TRBD1 as a possible D gene (5 bases). The CDR3 length is 16 residues. CDR1 and CDR2 from the germline V gene are MNHEY and SMNVEV (reference sequence). The germline V and J ends were trimmed by 5 bases and 1 base, with 14 bases remaining between them. CDR3 amino acids: CASSDPGGQNTGELFF. The CDR3 DNA reads as TGTGCCAGCAGTGATCCGGGCGGACAGAACACCGGGGAGCTGTTTTTT.

The rearrangement links TRBV25-1 to TRBJ1-4, with D possibly TRBD1 on 6 matching bases. This CDR3 is built from 15 residues. The germline V gene encodes CDR1 MGHDK and CDR2 SYGVNS. Trimming pared 0 bases from V and 8 bases from J, leaving 13 bases between. CDR3 residues: CASSEYRGAMEKLFF. The CDR3 region has the DNA TGTGCCAGCAGTGAATATCGGGGGGCGATGGAAAAACTGTTTTTT.

The genes are TRBV2 and TRBJ2-1; 10 bases line up with TRBD2. V gave up 4 bases and J gave up 6 bases; unmatched junction bases: 3. This CDR3 is built from 14 residues. Looked up from germline, CDR1 is SNHLY and CDR2 is FYNNEI. The chain's CDR3 is CASSGLAGGNEQFF. In DNA form, the CDR3 reads TGTGCCAGCAGTGGATTAGCGGGAGGCAATGAGCAGTTCTTC.

This rearrangement joins TRBV30 to TRBJ1-3; D remains unclear. Trimming cost V 4 bases and J 1 base, with 11 bases left between them. The CDR3 loop spans 14 amino acids. CDR1 is GTSNPN, CDR2 SVGIG, per germline (reference sequence). Written as DNA, the CDR3 is TGTGCCTGGAAGCCTCGTCAATCTGGAAACACCATATATTTT. This codes for CAWKPRQSGNTIYF. Complete variable domain (other parts from reference TRBV30 and TRBJ1-3): SQTIHQWPATLVQPVGSPLSLECTVEGTSNPNLYWYRQAAGRGLQLLFYSVGIGQISSEVPQNLSASRPQDRQFILSSKKLLLSDSGFYLCAWKPRQSGNTIYFGEGSWLTVV.

The rearrangement uses TRBV13 and TRBJ2-3; D unresolved. The germline gives CDR1 PRHDT, CDR2 FYEKMQ (reference sequence). Between the trimmed V and J ends, which lost 3 bases and 0 bases, there was a span of 7 bases. The CDR3 extends over 14 amino acids. The CDR3 DNA follows: TGTGCCAGCAGCTTGACTCTGAGCACAGATACGCAGTATTTT. As protein: CASSLTLSTDTQYF.

V is TRBV29-1 and J is TRBJ2-1; D gene uncertain. Trimming cost V 1 base and J 10 bases, with 11 bases left between them. The CDR3 loop spans 12 amino acids. The germline CDR1 and CDR2 sequences are SQVTM and ANQGSEA. CDR3: CSVEGRWMEQFF. The CDR3 bases are TGCAGCGTTGAAGGGAGATGGATGGAGCAGTTCTTC.

V usage is TRBV4-2 and J usage is TRBJ2-1, with 8 bases identical to TRBD2. V shed 2 bases, J shed 0 bases, and the junction held 3 bases outside the gene matches. The CDR3 sequence is 16 residues long. CDR1 and CDR2 (germline): LGHNA, YNFKEQ. The chain's CDR3 is CASSQLTSGSYNEQFF. The CDR3 nucleotides read TGTGCCAGCAGCCAACTAACTAGCGGCTCCTACAATGAGCAGTTCTTC.

The J gene is TRBJ1-5, the V gene TRBV28; 8 bases agree with TRBD1. Germline CDR1 and CDR2: MDHEN and SYDVKM. Unmatched junction bases numbered 5, after V lost 4 bases and J lost 6 bases. This CDR3 region has 14 residues. DNA for the CDR3: TGTGCCAGCAGTTGGACAGGGTCCGGTCAGCCCCAGCATTTT. Translation: CASSWTGSGQPQHF.

The chain has TRBV7-3 and TRBJ2-1; D not resolved. Between the trimmed V and J ends, which lost 2 bases and 5 bases, there was a span of 7 bases. Germline loops: CDR1 SGHTA, CDR2 FQGTGA. The CDR3 contains 13 residues. For the CDR3, the DNA is TGTGCCAGCAGCTTAGTAAATAACAATGAGCAGTTCTTC. This translates into CASSLVNNNEQFF.

The chain is built from TRBV7-3 and TRBJ2-1; 7 bases fit TRBD2. The CDR3 totals 14 residues. Trimming took 1 base from V and 8 from J; bases not matched to a gene: 5. Looked up from germline, CDR1 is SGHTA and CDR2 is FQGTGA. Here the CDR3 reads CASSLRAGAHEQFF. The DNA for the CDR3 is TGTGCCAGCAGCTTAAGGGCGGGAGCGCATGAGCAGTTCTTC.

The rearrangement joins TRBV5-1 to TRBJ1-2, with no clear D. The germline V gene encodes CDR1 SGHRS and CDR2 YFSETQ. V gave up 5 bases and J gave up 6 bases, with 23 bases separating them. The CDR3 contains 16 residues. The CDR3 nucleotides read TGCGCCAGCAGGATCTATTCGGTCGCCGAGTTGGATGGCTACACCTTC. Residues: CASRIYSVAELDGYTF. Variable domain in full (rest from reference TRBV5-1 and TRBJ1-2): KAGVTQTPRYLIKTRGQQVTLSCSPISGHRSVSWYQQTPGQGLQFLFEYFSETQRNKGNFPGRFSGRQFSNSRSEMNVSTLELGDSALYLCASRIYSVAELDGYTFGSGTRLTVV.

The chain joins TRBV2 to TRBJ2-7; 8 bases fit TRBD2. CDR1 and CDR2 (germline): SNHLY, FYNNEI. Germline trimming cut 5 bases from V and 6 bases from J; bases unmatched to any gene: 0. This CDR3 has 11 amino acids. CDR3: CASSSGSEQYF. CDR3 nucleotides: TGTGCCAGCAGTAGCGGGAGCGAGCAGTACTTC.

This chain joins TRBV11-3 and TRBJ2-1, with 9 bases lining up with TRBD2. Germline loops: CDR1 SGHNT, CDR2 YENEEA. CDR3 size: 17 residues. Trimming took 1 base from V and 8 from J; bases not matched to a gene: 12. CDR3: CASSLAGGREIGDEQFF. CDR3 coding DNA: TGTGCCAGCAGCTTAGCCGGCGGGAGGGAGATAGGCGATGAGCAGTTCTTC.

The chain recombines TRBV5-6 with TRBJ2-7; tentative D call: TRBD1 (5 bases). CDR3 length equals 15 residues. CDR1 and CDR2 (germline): SGHDT, YYEEEE. Trimming shortened V by 6 bases and J by 1 base, and 17 bases separated the two germline ends. The CDR3 DNA is TGTGCCAGCACCCAAGGGGTGGGCTGGTCCTACGAGCAGTACTTC. This gives the protein CASTQGVGWSYEQYF.

J is TRBJ2-3 and V is TRBV6-6; a possible D gene is TRBD1 (5 bases). Germline V gives CDR1 MNHNY, CDR2 SVGAGI (reference sequence). Trimming took off 2 bases at V and 4 bases at J, with 7 bases between the two ends. There are 13 residues in the CDR3. The CDR3 region is CASSYRGADTQYF. The CDR3 region has the DNA TGTGCCAGCAGTTACAGGGGCGCAGATACGCAGTATTTT.

CDR3 sequence (DNA): TGTGCCAGCAGTTTATCCTTTTCCACTGAAGCTTTCTTT. Translation: CASSLSFSTEAFF. This chain uses TRBV27 with TRBJ1-1, with D unclear. Deletions cut 0 bases from V and 4 bases from J, with 6 bases between. This CDR3 is built from 13 residues. Germline V gene data show CDR1 as MNHEY and CDR2 as SMNVEV (reference sequence).

This rearrangement joins TRBV7-2 to TRBJ1-3; 10 bases are shared with TRBD1. The CDR3 sequence is 15 residues long. V lost 5 bases, J lost 4 bases, and 5 bases stayed unmatched. Germline V lookup: CDR1 SGHTA, CDR2 FQGNSA. The CDR3 spells CASSQDRGRGNTIYF. The CDR3 bases are TGTGCCAGCAGCCAAGACAGGGGGCGAGGAAACACCATATATTTT.

V is TRBV10-1 and J is TRBJ2-7; the match to TRBD1 covers 7 bases. Germline-derived CDR1 and CDR2 are WNHNN and SYGVQD (reference sequence). J was trimmed by 0 bases and V by 5 bases; bases with no gene match: 4. The CDR3 spans 14 residues. The CDR3 sequence: CASSTGTDSYEQYF. The CDR3 DNA reads as TGCGCCAGCAGTACCGGGACAGACTCCTACGAGCAGTACTTC.

This chain uses TRBV28 with TRBJ2-3; tentatively, D is TRBD1 (5 bases). The CDR3 is 18 amino acids. Germline CDR1 reads MDHEN; CDR2 reads SYDVKM. Trimming pared 7 bases from V and 6 bases from J, leaving 29 bases between. CDR3 protein: CASTPPDSHRVKRDTQYF. Here the CDR3 DNA reads TGTGCCAGCACCCCACCCGACAGCCACCGGGTGAAGAGGGATACGCAGTATTTT.

The chain carries TRBV10-1 and TRBJ1-1; D is perhaps TRBD1 (5 bases). Germline loops: CDR1 WNHNN, CDR2 SYGVQD (reference sequence). This CDR3 is 15 amino acids long. V was pared by 1 base and J by 4 bases, with 13 bases between. The CDR3 loop is CASSELSGGSTEAFF. The CDR3 DNA reads TGCGCCAGCAGTGAGTTAAGCGGGGGGAGCACTGAAGCTTTCTTT.

This chain uses TRBV28 with TRBJ1-2; D gene unclear. The CDR3 is made up of 12 amino acids. Trimming shortened V by 5 bases and J by 0 bases, and 4 bases separated the two germline ends. Per germline, CDR1 MDHEN and CDR2 SYDVKM. Here the CDR3 reads CASSPTNYGYTF. CDR3 nucleotides: TGTGCCAGCAGTCCTACTAACTATGGCTACACCTTC.

The chain combines TRBV7-2 with TRBJ1-5; no reliable D call. The V end lost 4 bases, the J end lost 0 bases, and 7 bases lay between the germline ends. CDR1 and CDR2 from the germline V gene are SGHTA and FQGNSA. CDR3 length: 14 amino acids. The CDR3 is CASSYQHSNQPQHF. The CDR3 DNA reads as TGTGCCAGCAGCTACCAACATAGCAATCAGCCCCAGCATTTT.

The chain has TRBV4-1 and TRBJ1-1, with 7 positions matching TRBD1. This CDR3 is 14 amino acids long. The germline V gene encodes CDR1 MGHRA and CDR2 YSYEKL. Losses at the gene ends were 0 bases for V and 6 bases for J; bases not matched to a gene: 4. In DNA form, the CDR3 reads TGCGCCAGCAGCCAAGATGGGACAGCGGCTGAAGCTTTCTTT. It translates to CASSQDGTAAEAFF.

The V call is TRBV14, the J call TRBJ2-7; D is ambiguous. Trimming left V 1 base short and J 3 bases short, with 4 bases between. CDR1 is SGHDN and CDR2 is FVKESK in the germline V gene. The CDR3 runs to 12 residues. The CDR3 coding sequence is TGTGCCAGCAGCCAAGCCTACTACGAGCAGTACTTC. Translating gives CASSQAYYEQYF.

The chain employs TRBV9 and TRBJ1-2; maybe TRBD1 (5 bases). This CDR3 spans 15 amino acids. Germline V gives CDR1 SGDLS, CDR2 YYNGEE. Trimming took off 6 bases at V and 1 base at J, with 16 bases between the two ends. CDR3 in DNA: TGTGCCAGCACGCCGGGGGACCTCGATAACTATGGCTACACCTTC. It yields the protein CASTPGDLDNYGYTF.

The chain recombines TRBV2 with TRBJ1-5; D unresolved. Trimming removed 5 bases from V and 7 bases from J, with 9 bases in between. This CDR3 region has 12 residues. CDR1 is SNHLY and CDR2 is FYNNEI in the germline V gene. The CDR3, as DNA: TGTGCCAGCAGTCGGGGAAACCAGCCCCAGCATTTT. Protein sequence: CASSRGNQPQHF.

The chain combines TRBV2 with TRBJ2-3; 12 bases fit TRBD1. This CDR3 region has 16 residues. CDR1 and CDR2 (germline): SNHLY, FYNNEI. Trimming removed 6 bases from V and 5 bases from J; junction bases left unmatched: 9. The CDR3 reads CASREPGQGALDTQYF. The DNA for the CDR3 is TGTGCCAGCAGAGAGCCGGGACAGGGGGCTCTAGATACGCAGTATTTT. Based on the CDR3 plus reference TRBV2 and TRBJ2-3, the full variable domain is EPEVTQTPSHQVTQMGQEVILRCVPISNHLYFYWYRQILGQKVEFLVSFYNNEISEKSEIFDDQFSVERPDGSNFTLKIRSTKLEDSAMYFCASREPGQGALDTQYFGPGTRLTVL.

The chain links TRBV20-1 to TRBJ1-1; perhaps TRBD1 as D (6 bases). Trimming stripped 3 bases from V and 7 bases from J, with 9 bases between. Germline V gene lookup returns CDR1 DFQATT and CDR2 SNEGSKA (reference sequence). The CDR3 length is 11 residues. Here the CDR3 DNA reads TGCAGTGCTAGCAGGGGAATTGAAGCTTTCTTT. Its protein product is CSASRGIEAFF.

The V and J genes are TRBV11-2 and TRBJ2-3; D is perhaps TRBD2 (5 bases). CDR3 length: 14 residues. CDR1 SGHAT and CDR2 FQNNGV come from the germline V gene. V was cut by 5 bases and J by 6 bases, with 15 bases left in between. The CDR3 is CASSQRFLTDTQYF. In DNA, the CDR3 is TGTGCCAGCAGCCAGCGGTTCCTCACCGATACGCAGTATTTT.